This T cell receptor beta chain stems from a study of cytomegalovirus exposure and HLA in healthy donors. The study's findings and limits: A list of 150 or so TCR beta chains associated with cytomegalovirus was given.

Notes on this clone: Its antigen remains unidentified.

Data came from immunoSEQ multiplex PCR; TCRdb stores just in-frame clones and leaves some out. The sample shows 90,000 to 140,000 clones, approximately 90% of them seen only once. Germline assignment: CDR1 SGHNT and CDR2 YYREEE (reference sequence). The length of the CDR3 is 15 residues. J lost 1 base, V lost 4 bases, and 5 bases had no gene match. The V call is TRBV5-4, the J call TRBJ1-1, with 9 bases matching TRBD1. Sequences were obtained from PBMCs. This sequence was found in a woman aged 18-35 years in good health and CMV-seropositive. The CDR3 spells CASSAKQGANTEAFF. The CDR3, as DNA: TGTGCCAGCAGCGCAAAACAGGGGGCGAACACTGAAGCTTTCTTT.